The rows below give T cell receptor beta chains drawn from one sample of a study of blood T cells in healthy people across ages. TCRdb passed the 5' RACE reads through MiXCR, listing each CDR3 protein once. The sample holds around 1.5 million distinct CDR3 sequences, 42% seen once. Sequences were obtained from blood. These receptors originate from a woman under 30 in good health. CDR3s include the opening cysteine and the closing phenylalanine or tryptophan. D genes are given only for firm matches. Clone size, where shown, is once, few, many, or a class for clones that have expanded.

j_gene,v_gene,d_gene,abundance,CDR3nt,CDR3aa
TRBJ1-6,TRBV7-3,-,-,TGTGCCAGCAGCTTAACCCCCGGGGGTAATTCACCCCTCCACTTT,CASSLTPGGNSPLHF
TRBJ2-7,TRBV5-5,-,few,TGTGCCAGCGCCGTGATGACCAGCTCCTACGAGCAGTACTTC,CASAVMTSSYEQYF
TRBJ2-7,TRBV4-2,TRBD2,-,TGTGCCAGACCCCAACGGGGGACTAGCGGGAGAGACAACGAGCAGTACTTC,CARPQRGTSGRDNEQYF
TRBJ2-1,TRBV7-2,TRBD2,few,TGTGCCAGCAGCTTGGAGGTAGCGGGCCACAATGAGCAGTTCTTC,CASSLEVAGHNEQFF
TRBJ2-7,TRBV7-2,-,many,TGTGCCAGCAGCTTAGAAGTCTCAGGAACCCACGAGCAGTACTTC,CASSLEVSGTHEQYF
TRBJ2-7,TRBV6-5,-,few,TGTGCCAGCAGTTACTCGTATGGCGGGAATTACGAGCAGTACTTC,CASSYSYGGNYEQYF
TRBJ2-1,TRBV5-1,TRBD1,-,TGCGCCAGCACCCCCGGGACAGGGGTAATAAATGAGCAGTTCTTC,CASTPGTGVINEQFF
TRBJ1-6,TRBV29-1,TRBD1,few,TGCAGCGCCTATTTAGGGGGCGGTGGATCCCTCCACTTT,CSAYLGGGGSLHF
TRBJ2-7,TRBV2,TRBD2,few,TGTGCCAGCAGTGAGAGAGTACTAGCGGATATCTCCTACGAGCAGTACTTC,CASSERVLADISYEQYF
TRBJ2-5,TRBV2,TRBD1,few,TGTGCCAGCAGGGGATTCAGGGGGCAGGAGACCCAGTACTTC,CASRGFRGQETQYF
TRBJ2-7,TRBV11-2,TRBD2,-,TGTGCCAGCAACCCGGGACTAGCGGGGTCATCGCGCTACGAGCAGTACTTC,CASNPGLAGSSRYEQYF
TRBJ2-7,TRBV6-5,-,few,TGTGCCAGCAGGCACTACAATGAGCAGTACTTC,CASRHYNEQYF
TRBJ2-1,TRBV6-5,TRBD1,once,TGTGCCACGCGGACCAGGGACAGGGGCGTAAATGAGCAGTTCTTC,CATRTRDRGVNEQFF
TRBJ2-3,TRBV27,-,-,TGTGCCAGCAGTTTCAGTGTCTATCCCAGAGGAGGTACGCAGTATTTT,CASSFSVYPRGGTQYF
TRBJ2-3,TRBV5-5,-,few,TGTGCCAGCACTCAATTGGGGTCCACTAGCACAGATACGCAGTATTTT,CASTQLGSTSTDTQYF
TRBJ1-1,TRBV4-1,-,-,TGCGCCAGCAGCCAAGAGAGGACGACGGGCCCTGAAGCTTTCTTT,CASSQERTTGPEAFF
TRBJ2-3,TRBV29-1,-,few,TGCAGCGTTGAAGCGGGGGTAGGGCAACCCACAGATACGCAGTATTTT,CSVEAGVGQPTDTQYF
TRBJ1-5,TRBV29-1,-,-,TGCAGCGCTGCTCATGGGTGGGATCAGCCCCAGCATTTT,CSAAHGWDQPQHF
TRBJ1-2,TRBV12-3/TRBV12-4,TRBD1,-,TGTGCCAGCACCCTTGGAGGGGGCGATGGCTACACCTTC,CASTLGGGDGYTF
TRBJ2-7,TRBV5-5,TRBD1,few,TGTGCCAGTCTACCGGGACAGGGGGCTTACGAGCAGTACTTC,CASLPGQGAYEQYF
TRBJ2-7,TRBV11-2,-,-,TGTGCCAGCAGCTTAGATCGCCGGGTAGGCGAGCAGTACTTC,CASSLDRRVGEQYF
TRBJ1-5,TRBV7-2,-,-,TGTGCCAGCAGCTCGCGGGGCGGCTCTAGCAATCAGCCCCAGCATTTT,CASSSRGGSSNQPQHF
TRBJ2-6,TRBV27,-,-,TGTGCCAGCAGTTCGACCAGACTCTATGCCAAGGGATCTGGGGCCAACGTCCTGACTTTC,CASSSTRLYAKGSGANVLTF
TRBJ2-3,TRBV3-1,TRBD2,-,TGTGCCAGCGCGGGGGCGGGAGGGACAGATACGCAGTATTTT,CASAGAGGTDTQYF
TRBJ2-5,TRBV19,-,-,TGTGCCAGTAGGACGGTTGGGACAGAGACCCAGTACTTC,CASRTVGTETQYF
TRBJ2-5,TRBV28,TRBD2,-,TGTGCCAGCAGACCATGGGGGGGGGAAGAGACCCAGTACTTC,CASRPWGGEETQYF
TRBJ1-4,TRBV2,-,-,TGTGCCAGCAGTGAACGGATTAATGAAAAACTGTTTTTT,CASSERINEKLFF
TRBJ1-1,TRBV20-1,-,-,TGCAGTGCTAGCTTCGGGCAGCAGAACACTGAAGCTTTCTTT,CSASFGQQNTEAFF
TRBJ1-2,TRBV5-6,TRBD1,few,TGTGCCAGCAGCTCCGGGGACAGATCCTATGGCTACACCTTC,CASSSGDRSYGYTF
TRBJ2-5,TRBV7-2,-,-,TGTGCCAGCAGCTTAGATTTCTCCGGTCTCAATGAGCAGTACTTC,CASSLDFSGLNEQYF
TRBJ2-7,TRBV24-1,TRBD1,few,TGTGCCACCAGTGAACCCGGACAGGGTTCCGACGAGCAGTACTTC,CATSEPGQGSDEQYF
TRBJ2-3,TRBV30,TRBD2,few,TGTGCCTGGAGTACTAGCGGGAGGGGGGATACGCAGTATTTT,CAWSTSGRGDTQYF
TRBJ2-7,TRBV7-2,-,-,TGTGCCAGCAGCTTTTACTCTCTGTACGAGCAGTACTTC,CASSFYSLYEQYF
TRBJ1-6,TRBV28,TRBD1,-,TGTGCCAGCAGTTTGGGGACAGGGGGGCCCTATAATTCACCCCTCCACTTT,CASSLGTGGPYNSPLHF
TRBJ1-2,TRBV12-3/TRBV12-4,TRBD1,-,TGTGCCAGCAGTCCGCACCGGCCCGGGACAGCGTATGGCTACACCTTC,CASSPHRPGTAYGYTF
TRBJ1-5,TRBV6-6,TRBD1,-,TGTGCCAGCAGTCCCATTGGACAGGGCCAGCCCCAGCATTTT,CASSPIGQGQPQHF
TRBJ1-2,TRBV7-8,-,-,TGTGCCAGCAGCTTAGCCGGGGTCCGGGAGGGCTACACCTTC,CASSLAGVREGYTF
TRBJ2-3,TRBV5-1,TRBD2,-,TGCGCCAGCAGCATGGGACTAGTGGGGGAGACTAGCACAGATACGCAGTATTTT,CASSMGLVGETSTDTQYF
TRBJ2-3,TRBV27,-,few,TGTGCCAGCAGTTTATACGAAAGGGATACGCAGTATTTT,CASSLYERDTQYF
TRBJ2-3,TRBV5-4,TRBD1,-,TGTGCCAGCAGCTTGAACAGGGGGCAAAACACAGATACGCAGTATTTT,CASSLNRGQNTDTQYF
TRBJ2-1,TRBV10-3,TRBD2,-,TGTGCCATCAGGCTAGCGGTGGGTGAGCAGTTCTTC,CAIRLAVGEQFF